This T cell receptor (beta chain) was profiled in a study of STAT5B mutations in CD4+ large granular lymphocyte leukemia. The overall study: The CDR3 'QG' motif was associated with a particular HLA allele among healthy donors.

Germline CDR1 is ENHRY and CDR2 is SYGVKD. The CDR3 sequence is 15 residues long. V was cut by 2 bases and J by 6 bases, with 14 bases left in between. Whole-study findings and limits: CD4-sorted patient repertoires seemed more clonal than healthy CD4+ repertoires. Top patient clones used TRBV06 genes more often: 8/27 versus 2/35 in controls.

Here immunoSEQ multiplex PCR was the method, and the copy in TCRdb shows in-frame clones only, minus some. The table includes under 40,000 clones, around 71% detected once. On this clone: Its target is unknown.

This sequence joins TRBV10-3 and TRBJ1-5; the D gene is possibly TRBD1 (6 bases). Material for sequencing was CD4+ T cells from blood buffy coats. The origin of this receptor is a human donor in good health. The CDR3 protein is CAISEEQGKSQPQHF. The DNA of the CDR3 is TGTGCCATCAGTGAGGAACAGGGTAAGTCTCAGCCCCAGCATTTT.